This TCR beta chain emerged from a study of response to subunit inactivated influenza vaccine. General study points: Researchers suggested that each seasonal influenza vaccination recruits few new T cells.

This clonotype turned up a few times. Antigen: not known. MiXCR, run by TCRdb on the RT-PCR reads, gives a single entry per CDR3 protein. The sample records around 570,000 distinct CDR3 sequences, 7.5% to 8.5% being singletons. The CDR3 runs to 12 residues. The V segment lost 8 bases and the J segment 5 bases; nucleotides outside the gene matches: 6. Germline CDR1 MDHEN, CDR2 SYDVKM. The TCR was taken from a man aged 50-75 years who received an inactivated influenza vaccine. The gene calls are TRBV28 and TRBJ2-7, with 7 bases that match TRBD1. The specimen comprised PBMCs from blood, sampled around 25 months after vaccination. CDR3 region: CASQTGYHEQYF. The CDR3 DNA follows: TGTGCCAGCCAGACAGGGTACCACGAGCAGTACTTC.